This is a list of T cell receptor beta chains from one sample in a study of radiotherapy plus CTLA-4 blockade in lung cancer. TCRdb's copy holds only in-frame clones and misses some; the assay was immunoSEQ multiplex PCR. Of around 45,000 clones in the sample, 55% to 80% were seen once. Specimen: peripheral blood, collected from a patient treated with radiotherapy plus ipilimumab. The source is a human donor with non-small cell lung cancer who had a partial response to radiotherapy plus ipilimumab. The conserved cysteine and the conserved F or W are not part of the CDR3 here.

>TRBJ2-1|TRBV6-5
ASENPYNEQF
>TRBJ2-3|TRBV5-6
ASSLNRGQVDTQY
>TRBJ1-1|TRBV18
ASFQGNTEAF
>TRBJ2-7|TRBV5-1
ASSLGTGTLSYEQY
>TRBJ2-7|TRBV9
ASSVGQGSEQY
>TRBJ2-3|TRBV30
AWTPLAGASDTQY
>TRBJ2-7|TRBV19
ASSGLSYEQY
>TRBJ2-2|TRBV5-1
ASNGRTSGPTAGELF
>TRBJ2-5|TRBV5-8
ASTPGQVGGETQY
>TRBJ2-7|TRBV6-1
ASSGQFPSYEQY
>TRBJ2-5|TRBV7-6
ASSSPAGARETQY
>TRBJ2-6|TRBV5-8
ASSSGGANVLT
>TRBJ1-2|TRBV5-6
ASSVLQGAGGYT
>TRBJ1-6|TRBV18
ASSRSTGALNSPLH
>TRBJ2-7|TRBV4-1
ASSQGADRVTYEQY
>TRBJ2-7|TRBV4-1
ASSQDFAVSREQY
>TRBJ2-7|TRBV6-1
ASSGRLRAYEQY
>TRBJ2-2|TRBV7-9
ASSLMGTGTGELF
>TRBJ2-2|TRBV5-1
ASSLQPGRREGRNGELF
>TRBJ1-1|TRBV5-1
ASSLQALNTEAF
>TRBJ1-1|TRBV19
ASRRTGTGFNEAF
>.|TRBV5-1
ASSWDKSYEQY
>TRBJ1-6|TRBV18
ASSPVLNSPLH
>TRBJ1-2|TRBV6-5
ASSYLARANYGYT
>TRBJ1-1|TRBV11-2
ASSLAGPDAF
>TRBJ1-6|TRBV6-6
ASRLTTAANSPLH
>TRBJ1-1|TRBV25-1
ASSASGQAYTEAF
>TRBJ1-1|TRBV4-1
ASSQAENRGSRAF
>TRBJ1-2|TRBV19
ASSPGTGGVYGYT
>TRBJ1-1|TRBV7-3
ASSAKGGHGNTEAF
>TRBJ2-7|TRBV13
ASSSNSGGPPYEQY
>TRBJ2-7|TRBV27
ASGTGWSEQY
>TRBJ1-2|TRBV19
APLRGPYGYT
>TRBJ2-3|TRBV5-1
ASSPAQLAGMDTQY
>TRBJ2-1|TRBV6-5
ASSSGVSSYNEQF
>TRBJ2-7|TRBV5-1
ASQVGGSSYEQY
>TRBJ1-2|TRBV6-6
ASSLQAGGYT
>TRBJ2-1|TRBV5-8
ASSAGGSYNEQF
>TRBJ2-7|TRBV11-2
ASSKLRGLAGGSYEQY